This T cell receptor (beta chain) is from a study of CD8+CD57+ T cells in acquired aplastic anemia. A few counts support this clonotype. V was clipped by 0 bases and J by 2 bases, with 8 bases between them. The CDR3 runs to 14 residues. Germline values: CDR1 SGDLS, CDR2 YYNGEE. The template used for profiling TCR beta VDJ and CDR3 was genomic DNA. TCRdb analysed the reads with MiXCR anew, one entry per CDR3 protein. The data hold 160,000 or so distinct CDR3 sequences, with about two thirds observed a single time. Previously, flow cytometry had revealed CD8+CD57+ cell expansion in the patients chosen for sequencing.

This receptor was obtained from a human donor with aplastic anemia. The specimen sequenced was sorted CD4+, CD8+, or CD8+CD57+ T cells (not recorded which) from PBMCs. The rearrangement links TRBV9 to TRBJ1-2, with unresolved D. This chain's CDR3 is CASSVVGRNYGYTF. DNA for the CDR3: TGTGCCAGCAGCGTAGTGGGCAGAAACTATGGCTACACCTTC.